This TCR beta chain was sequenced during a study of radiation and T cells in renal cell carcinoma. This CDR3 spans 14 amino acids. CDR1 is GTSNPN and CDR2 is SVGIG in the germline V gene (reference sequence). Between the trimmed V and J ends, which lost 4 bases and 4 bases, there was a span of 14 bases. The time point was: blood 2 weeks post-SBRT. This sample's treatment: 15 Gy SBRT to primary tumor, nephrectomy 4 weeks later. Clear cell pathology was present in this patient's renal cell carcinoma. Using immunoSEQ multiplex PCR, the repertoire was profiled, and TCRdb retains in-frame clones only, with some absent. The sample yields roughly 140,000 clones, roughly 87% seen once.

The chain is built from TRBV30 and TRBJ1-5; D possibly corresponds to TRBD1 (5 bases). This receptor was obtained from a woman in her forties or fifties with renal cell carcinoma. Specimen: blood, collected from a patient whose treatment included radiotherapy and nephrectomy. Written as DNA, the CDR3 is TGTGCCTGGACCCGCGGCAGGGAAAATCAGCCCCAGCATTTT. Protein product: CAWTRGRENQPQHF.